This TCR beta chain was profiled in a study of T cell changes during pregnancy in multiple sclerosis. This clone was counted once. Some clones are missing from TCRdb's copy, which holds only in-frame ones; the method was immunoSEQ multiplex PCR. The table records more than 35,000 clones, 85% to 95% of them present only once. Per the germline V gene, CDR1 is MNHNY and CDR2 is SVGAGI (reference sequence). With V trimmed by 4 bases and J by 7 bases, 7 bases remained unmatched. The CDR3 runs 14 residues. The V gene is TRBV6-6, the J gene TRBJ2-5; 9 bases are shared with TRBD1. The clonotype was recovered from a female donor with multiple sclerosis, enrolled in a pregnancy study. The source was CD8+ T cells from peripheral blood mononuclear cells, collected in the third trimester of pregnancy. The CDR3 region is CASSSGQGMGTQYF. CDR3 DNA: TGTGCCAGCAGTTCGGGACAGGGTATGGGGACCCAGTACTTC.